Below are 32 T cell receptor beta chains sequenced from a single sample in a study of T cell changes during pregnancy in multiple sclerosis. The table came from immunoSEQ multiplex PCR; TCRdb's copy has only in-frame clones and leaves some out. The sample consists of roughly 74,000 clones, roughly nine tenths of them appearing once. This sample comprised peripheral blood, obtained before pregnancy. These receptors all come from a female donor with multiple sclerosis, enrolled in a pregnancy study.

V is TRBV4-2 and J is TRBJ1-1; D gene ambiguous. There are 15 residues in the CDR3. Germline V CDR1 and CDR2: LGHNA, YNFKEQ. V lost 3 bases and J lost 4, with 15 bases in between. The CDR3 here is CASSQEGGMSTEAFF. CDR3 in DNA: TGTGCCAGCAGCCAGGAGGGAGGGATGAGCACTGAAGCTTTCTTT.

V and J are TRBV2 and TRBJ2-1, with 10 bases identical to TRBD1. The CDR3 sequence is 15 residues long. Germline CDR1 and CDR2: SNHLY and FYNNEI. Trimming took 6 bases from V and 2 from J; bases not matched to a gene: 4. Here the CDR3 reads CASRRDRGTYNEQFF. The DNA for the CDR3 is TGTGCCAGCAGAAGGGACAGGGGAACCTACAATGAGCAGTTCTTC.

This clone was recorded only once. The rearrangement uses TRBV18 and TRBJ1-5, with D unclear. V was shortened by 1 base and J by 1 base, with 14 bases between the two germline ends. CDR1 and CDR2 from the germline V gene are KGHSH and LQKENI. The CDR3 contains 17 residues. CDR3 sequence: CASSPLGRERSNQPQHF. The CDR3 DNA follows: TGTGCCAGCTCACCACTTGGGAGGGAACGAAGCAATCAGCCCCAGCATTTT. Variable domain in full (rest from reference TRBV18 and TRBJ1-5): NAGVMQNPRHLVRRRGQEARLRCSPMKGHSHVYWYRQLPEEGLKFMVYLQKENIIDESGMPKERFSAEFPKEGPSILRIQQVVRGDSAAYFCASSPLGRERSNQPQHFGDGTRLSIL.

The chain uses TRBV4-2 and TRBJ2-7, with D possibly being TRBD2 (6 bases). Germline CDR1 is LGHNA and CDR2 is YNFKEQ. The V gene lost 1 base and the J gene lost 2 bases, with 9 bases spanning the gap. This CDR3 contains 14 residues. The CDR3 sequence: CASSQGDFTYEQYF. CDR3 bases: TGTGCCAGCAGCCAAGGGGACTTTACCTACGAGCAGTACTTC.

Only one count was recorded for this clone. The chain carries TRBV5-4 and TRBJ2-5; D remains ambiguous. V lost 0 bases and J 5 bases, leaving 8 bases between the germline ends. The CDR3 has 13 residues. Germline CDR1 and CDR2: SGHNT and YYREEE (reference sequence). CDR3 amino acids: CASSLESRETQYF. The CDR3 nucleotides are TGTGCCAGCAGCTTGGAATCGCGTGAGACCCAGTACTTC.

V gene TRBV7-2 combines with J gene TRBJ2-1, with D perhaps TRBD2 (5 bases). The CDR3 extends over 13 amino acids. Germline V CDR1 and CDR2: SGHTA, FQGNSA. With 6 bases removed from V and 7 bases from J, the gap between germline ends came to 13 bases. The DNA for the CDR3 is TGTGCCAGCAGGAGGGCTGTTTCTAATGAGCAGTTCTTC. Residues: CASRRAVSNEQFF.

This clone was seen only once. This chain links TRBV13 with TRBJ2-7, with 8 bases aligning to TRBD1. The length of the CDR3 is 14 residues. V lost 5 bases, J lost 0 bases, and 3 bases stayed unmatched. Germline CDR1 reads PRHDT; CDR2 reads FYEKMQ (reference sequence). CDR3 nucleotide sequence: TGTGCCAGCAGCCCGGACAGGGTCTCCTACGAGCAGTACTTC. Its translation: CASSPDRVSYEQYF.

The chain joins TRBV27 to TRBJ2-7, with 8 bases matching TRBD2. Germline CDR1 is MNHEY and CDR2 is SMNVEV (reference sequence). Unmatched junction bases numbered 10, after V lost 6 bases and J lost 6 bases. The length of the CDR3 is 14 residues. CDR3 residues: CASRRAGELGEQYF. CDR3 DNA: TGTGCCAGCAGACGAGCGGGGGAGTTGGGCGAGCAGTACTTC.

The chain carries TRBV11-2 and TRBJ1-1; D may be TRBD1 (6 bases). Trimming cost V 4 bases and J 2 bases, with 14 bases left between them. The CDR3 consists of 15 residues. The germline V gene has CDR1 SGHAT and CDR2 FQNNGV. The CDR3 here is CASSSVEGVNTEAFF. The CDR3 DNA follows: TGTGCCAGCAGCTCGGTTGAGGGGGTAAACACTGAAGCTTTCTTT.

The chain combines TRBV19 with TRBJ1-4; 10 bases match TRBD1. V gave up 7 bases and J gave up 0 bases; unmatched junction bases: 2. Per the germline V gene, CDR1 is LNHDA and CDR2 is SQIVND (reference sequence). This CDR3 comprises 15 residues. This CDR3 reads CASTGQGATNEKLFF. CDR3 DNA sequence: TGTGCCAGTACCGGACAGGGGGCAACTAATGAAAAACTGTTTTTT.

The J gene is TRBJ2-6, the V gene TRBV5-1, with D hard to call. The CDR3 totals 16 residues. Trimming stripped 0 bases from V and 0 bases from J, with 7 bases between. CDR1 SGHRS and CDR2 YFSETQ come from the germline V gene. In nucleotides, the CDR3 is TGCGCCAGCAGCTTGGTAGCTAGCTCTGGGGCCAACGTCCTGACTTTC. Amino acid sequence: CASSLVASSGANVLTF. Filled out from reference TRBV5-1 and TRBJ2-6, the complete variable domain reads KAGVTQTPRYLIKTRGQQVTLSCSPISGHRSVSWYQQTPGQGLQFLFEYFSETQRNKGNFPGRFSGRQFSNSRSEMNVSTLELGDSALYLCASSLVASSGANVLTFGAGSRLTVL.

The chain carries TRBV11-2 and TRBJ2-7, with 8 bases lining up with TRBD2. The germline V gene encodes CDR1 SGHAT and CDR2 FQNNGV. V shed 4 bases, J shed 7 bases, and the junction held 12 bases outside the gene matches. The CDR3 covers 15 residues. The CDR3 DNA reads TGTGCCAGCAGCTCCGAAGGGCGGGAGGTGGGGGAGCAGTACTTC. Amino acids: CASSSEGREVGEQYF.

The chain is built from TRBV7-2 and TRBJ2-1; TRBD1 aligns across 9 bases. Per germline, CDR1 SGHTA and CDR2 FQGNSA. Trimming at V came to 4 bases and at J to 7 bases, leaving 5 bases not matched to a gene. The CDR3 is 14 residues long. The CDR3 sequence is CASSWGQGGNEQFF. Here the CDR3 DNA reads TGTGCCAGCAGCTGGGGACAGGGCGGGAATGAGCAGTTCTTC.

V gene TRBV7-2 combines with J gene TRBJ2-1, with 11 nucleotides matching TRBD2. This CDR3 spans 15 amino acids. The V gene end was trimmed by 5 bases and the J gene end by 4 bases; junction bases not matched to a gene: 4. Germline V gene sequence: CDR1 SGHTA, CDR2 FQGNSA. The CDR3 bases are TGTGCCAGCAGCCTGGGACTAGCGGATTACAATGAGCAGTTCTTC. Translating gives CASSLGLADYNEQFF.

The chain combines TRBV7-3 with TRBJ1-6; perhaps TRBD1 as D (6 bases). The germline V and J ends were trimmed by 3 bases and 6 bases, with 9 bases remaining between them. In germline, CDR1 is SGHTA, CDR2 FQGTGA. The CDR3 consists of 14 residues. The CDR3 loop reads CASSFQGPNSPLHF. The DNA of the CDR3 is TGTGCCAGCAGCTTTCAGGGGCCTAATTCACCCCTCCACTTT.

The V call is TRBV9, the J call TRBJ2-5, with 11 bases fitting TRBD1. The CDR3 has 16 residues. V was pared by 0 bases and J by 6 bases, with 7 bases of the junction left unmatched. Germline CDR1 reads SGDLS; CDR2 reads YYNGEE. CDR3 sequence: CASSVAEGTGGQTQYF. In DNA, the CDR3 is TGTGCCAGCAGCGTAGCGGAGGGGACAGGGGGACAGACCCAGTACTTC.

The chain joins TRBV27 to TRBJ2-1; a possible D gene is TRBD2 (5 bases). The length of the CDR3 is 15 residues. V lost 6 bases to trimming and J lost 7 bases, with 19 bases between them. CDR1 MNHEY and CDR2 SMNVEV come from the germline V gene (reference sequence). The chain's CDR3 is CASRPGTPTVNEQFF. The CDR3 nucleotides are TGTGCCAGCAGACCGGGAACCCCAACGGTGAATGAGCAGTTCTTC.

The genes are TRBV5-6 and TRBJ2-3; 8 bases are a match to TRBD1. CDR1 is SGHDT and CDR2 is YYEEEE in the germline V gene. The CDR3 loop spans 12 amino acids. Losses at the gene ends were 0 bases for V and 12 bases for J; bases not matched to a gene: 3. CDR3: CASSLAGTGQYF. CDR3 DNA: TGTGCCAGCAGCTTGGCTGGGACAGGTCAGTATTTT.

V and J are TRBV2 and TRBJ2-3; no reliable D call. V lost 2 bases, J lost 6 bases, and 12 bases lay in between. The length of the CDR3 is 14 residues. Germline assignment: CDR1 SNHLY and CDR2 FYNNEI. In DNA form, the CDR3 reads TGTGCCAGCAGTGAAAACAGTGGTGTGGATACGCAGTATTTT. It translates to CASSENSGVDTQYF. Full variable domain (rest looked up from reference TRBV2 and TRBJ2-3): EPEVTQTPSHQVTQMGQEVILRCVPISNHLYFYWYRQILGQKVEFLVSFYNNEISEKSEIFDDQFSVERPDGSNFTLKIRSTKLEDSAMYFCASSENSGVDTQYFGPGTRLTVL.

The chain carries TRBV11-2 and TRBJ2-7; 9 bases align to TRBD1. The V gene end was trimmed by 6 bases and the J gene end by 4 bases; junction bases not matched to a gene: 4. CDR3 length: 13 residues. The germline CDR1 and CDR2 sequences are SGHAT and FQNNGV. The CDR3 here is CASRDRGGYEQYF. DNA of the CDR3: TGTGCCAGCAGGGACAGGGGAGGGTACGAGCAGTACTTC.

This clone was observed a single time. The genes are TRBV4-2 and TRBJ2-7, with 10 bases lining up with TRBD2. This CDR3 is 18 amino acids long. The V and J ends lost 0 bases and 0 bases, in that order; junction bases with no gene match: 8. Germline CDR1 LGHNA, CDR2 YNFKEQ. The CDR3 protein is CASSQEGPAGGPSYEQYF. CDR3 coding DNA: TGTGCCAGCAGCCAAGAGGGGCCAGCGGGAGGGCCCTCCTACGAGCAGTACTTC.

There are a few counts of this clone. V and J are TRBV30 and TRBJ1-1; TRBD1 is a possible D gene (6 bases). Trimming removed 0 bases at V and 9 bases at J, with 23 bases between. The CDR3 spans 16 residues. The germline V gene encodes CDR1 GTSNPN and CDR2 SVGIG (reference sequence). The CDR3 DNA follows: TGTGCCTGGAGTGTGGGGGCCCCGGGACAAACTCGACAAGCTTTCTTT. It is translated as CAWSVGAPGQTRQAFF.

The rearrangement links TRBV30 to TRBJ2-7, with a weak D call TRBD1 (5 bases). Germline values: CDR1 GTSNPN, CDR2 SVGIG (reference sequence). V shed 5 bases and J shed 2 bases, with 19 bases lying between them. The CDR3 totals 15 residues. The CDR3 sequence: CAWGPEAGIAYEQYF. The DNA for the CDR3 is TGTGCCTGGGGCCCCGAGGCAGGGATCGCCTACGAGCAGTACTTC.

A single count supports this clone. V gene TRBV5-1 combines with J gene TRBJ2-5, with TRBD2 as a possible D gene (5 bases). The CDR3 has 15 residues. V was cut by 2 bases and J by 2 bases, with 13 bases left in between. From germline, CDR1 is SGHRS and CDR2 YFSETQ. The CDR3 bases are TGCGCCAGCAGCTTTCGACCCCCGGGACAAGAGACCCAGTACTTC. Its protein product is CASSFRPPGQETQYF.

The rearrangement uses TRBV30 and TRBJ2-7; the D gene is possibly TRBD2 (6 bases). The CDR3 is 13 residues long. Germline lookup yields CDR1 GTSNPN and CDR2 SVGIG (reference sequence). As DNA, the CDR3 is TGTGCGATAGGGGCTAGCGACTCCTACGAGCAGTACTTC. Amino acid sequence: CAIGASDSYEQYF.

This clone has a single count. V gene TRBV29-1 combines with J gene TRBJ2-1; TRBD2 might be the D (6 bases). The CDR3 has 12 residues. V lost 3 bases, J lost 5 bases, and 8 bases lay in between. Germline V lookup: CDR1 SQVTM, CDR2 ANQGSEA. The CDR3 protein is CSVERRDNEQFF. The CDR3 DNA sequence: TGCAGCGTTGAGAGGAGGGACAATGAGCAGTTCTTC.

The chain has TRBV6-5 and TRBJ1-4; D remains ambiguous. The V end lost 6 bases, the J end lost 5 bases, and 16 bases lay between the germline ends. The CDR3 is 15 amino acids. Germline V gives CDR1 MNHEY, CDR2 SVGAGI. This CDR3 reads CASSRGWGPNEKLFF. The CDR3 DNA sequence: TGTGCCAGCAGCCGGGGATGGGGTCCGAATGAAAAACTGTTTTTT.

The chain is built from TRBV5-4 and TRBJ2-5; 8 nucleotides match TRBD1. The CDR3 loop spans 15 amino acids. Germline assignment: CDR1 SGHNT and CDR2 YYREEE (reference sequence). The J segment lost 4 bases and the V segment lost 3 bases, leaving 8 bases of the junction unmatched. CDR3 coding DNA: TGTGCCAGCAGCTCCGACAGGGGATATACAGAGACCCAGTACTTC. Translation: CASSSDRGYTETQYF. The whole variable domain, remainder taken from reference TRBV5-4 and TRBJ2-5, is ETGVTQSPTHLIKTRGQQVTLRCSSQSGHNTVSWYQQALGQGPQFIFQYYREEENGRGNFPPRFSGLQFPNYSSELNVNALELDDSALYLCASSSDRGYTETQYFGPGTRLLVL.

This clone showed up just once. The rearrangement joins TRBV20-1 to TRBJ1-1; no reliable D call. CDR1 and CDR2 from the germline V gene are DFQATT and SNEGSKA (reference sequence). CDR3 length: 11 residues. Trimming left V 3 bases short and J 4 bases short, with 6 bases between. The CDR3 protein is CSASPITEAFF. In DNA form, the CDR3 reads TGCAGTGCTAGTCCCATCACTGAAGCTTTCTTT.

The genes are TRBV4-3 and TRBJ1-5; D may be TRBD1 (6 bases). The germline V and J ends were trimmed by 0 bases and 0 bases, with 9 bases remaining between them. Germline-derived CDR1 and CDR2 are LGHNA and YSLEER. This CDR3 region has 16 residues. CDR3: CASSQDTRGSNQPQHF. The CDR3 DNA is TGCGCCAGCAGCCAAGATACCAGGGGTAGCAATCAGCCCCAGCATTTT.

The J gene is TRBJ2-7, the V gene TRBV7-9; 9 bases agree with TRBD1. This CDR3 spans 15 amino acids. V dropped 5 bases and J dropped 6; count of bases not matched to a gene: 11. Germline lookup yields CDR1 SEHNR and CDR2 FQNEAQ (reference sequence). The CDR3, as DNA: TGTGCCAGCAGCACATTAACAGGGGGCGCGGGCGAGCAGTACTTC. This codes for CASSTLTGGAGEQYF.

The rearrangement uses TRBV6-5 and TRBJ1-4, with D possibly TRBD1 on 6 matching bases. The CDR3 is 15 amino acids. V lost 2 bases and J lost 8, with 15 bases in between. Germline CDR1 MNHEY, CDR2 SVGAGI. The CDR3 protein is CASSYTQGVREKLFF. The DNA for the CDR3 is TGTGCCAGCAGTTACACACAGGGAGTTAGAGAAAAACTGTTTTTT.